This entry describes one T cell receptor (beta chain). Its antigen is as yet unknown. These data belong to a study of post-analysis software for immune sequencing data. TCR beta libraries were prepared from cDNA with unique molecular identifiers. A single record per CDR3 protein comes from TCRdb applying MiXCR to the PCR reads. The sample yields a few hundred thousand distinct CDR3 sequences, around 36% seen once. Findings of the study overall: Multiple sclerosis was associated with a significant reduction in normalized Chao1 diversity relative to controls.

The source is a girl aged 2 to 17 with multiple sclerosis. What was sequenced was blood.

The DNA of the CDR3 is TGTGCCAGCAGCTTCGAAGCGGGGGGGATGGCGGATACGCAGTATTTT. It codes for CASSFEAGGMADTQYF. The chain has TRBV7-2 and TRBJ2-3, with 10 bases matching TRBD2. Trimming at V came to 3 bases and at J to 6 bases, leaving 9 bases not matched to a gene. Germline V gene sequence: CDR1 SGHTA, CDR2 FQGNSA. This CDR3 spans 16 amino acids.